Detailed here is one T cell receptor beta chain. Its antigen is still unknown. These data are taken from a study of T cell responses to AZD1222 COVID-19 vaccine. Overall study results and limits: Clonal diversity may have been underestimated, and the donors were mostly white British, with more females than males. Spike-specific TCRs gained breadth and depth after people received two AZD1222 doses. Reportedly, nearly half of unique spike TCRs recognized epitopes outside B.1.351/B.1.1.7 mutations. Baseline seropositives among AZD1222 recipients totaled only 5 to 7.

Assay: immunoSEQ multiplex PCR; the TCRdb copy retains only in-frame clones and omits some. The sample yields roughly 170,000 clones, about nine tenths seen once. Per germline, CDR1 SGHNT and CDR2 YENEEA. Trimming cost V 2 bases and J 5 bases, with 12 bases left between them. CDR3 length: 14 residues. Sample: peripheral blood, taken on day 0 of AZD1222 vaccination. V is TRBV11-3 and J is TRBJ2-5, with D tentatively TRBD1 (7 bases). This TCR came from an adult in good health. The CDR3: CASSLYSGGETQYF. For the CDR3, the DNA is TGTGCCAGCAGCTTATATTCAGGGGGGGAGACCCAGTACTTC.